Listed here are 20 T cell receptor beta chains from one sample, sequenced in a study of identifying expanded T cells in peripheral blood. Sequencing was performed with immunoSEQ multiplex PCR; in TCRdb, only in-frame clones are kept and a portion is missing. The profile shows 95,000 to 150,000 clones, roughly 84% of them singletons. Sequencing used blood. These receptor sequences come from a person between 18 and 75 years old in good health.

The rearrangement joins TRBV7-3 to TRBJ2-5, with no clear D. V was shortened by 6 bases and J by 4 bases, with 15 bases between the two germline ends. CDR1 is SGHTA, CDR2 FQGTGA, per germline. The CDR3 runs to 14 residues. The CDR3 loop reads CASSSTGRRETQYF. The CDR3 DNA reads as TGTGCCAGCAGTTCGACGGGTCGGCGAGAGACCCAGTACTTC.

This clone has a single count. The chain couples TRBV29-1 to TRBJ1-2; unclear D gene. The CDR3 is 13 residues long. Trimming took off 4 bases at V and 5 bases at J, with 14 bases between the two ends. Germline CDR1 reads SQVTM; CDR2 reads ANQGSEA. This CDR3 reads CSVVKESLYGYTF. The CDR3 nucleotides read TGCAGCGTTGTAAAGGAATCGCTTTATGGCTACACCTTC.

This clone appeared a few times. This chain uses TRBV23-1 with TRBJ1-5; 8 nucleotides align to TRBD1. TRBV23-1 is classed as an ORF, of uncertain function. V was pared by 4 bases and J by 4 bases, with 12 bases of the junction left unmatched. The CDR3 extends over 17 amino acids. This chain's CDR3 is CASSPGQAQGANQPQHF. DNA for the CDR3: TGCGCCAGCAGTCCGGGACAGGCTCAAGGCGCTAATCAGCCCCAGCATTTT.

CDR3 protein: CASSRQPPTGANVLTF. Written as DNA, the CDR3 is TGTGCCAGCAGCCGACAGCCCCCAACTGGGGCCAACGTCCTGACTTTC. V is TRBV7-2 and J is TRBJ2-6, with D perhaps matching TRBD1 (5 bases). This CDR3 has 16 residues. With 5 bases removed from V and 2 bases from J, the gap between germline ends came to 13 bases. Germline-derived CDR1 and CDR2 are SGHTA and FQGNSA.

V usage is TRBV6-5 and J usage is TRBJ2-7; no firm D call. This CDR3 comprises 11 residues. The germline V gene has CDR1 MNHEY and CDR2 SVGAGI. Trimming shortened V by 5 bases and J by 4 bases, and 6 bases separated the two germline ends. The CDR3 sequence: CASSEWYEQYF. CDR3 sequence (DNA): TGTGCCAGCAGTGAATGGTACGAGCAGTACTTC.

This clone has a single count. V is TRBV30 and J is TRBJ2-7; TRBD1 might be the D (6 bases). V lost 1 base to trimming and J lost 4 bases, with 17 bases between them. The CDR3 spans 15 residues. The germline gives CDR1 GTSNPN, CDR2 SVGIG (reference sequence). The CDR3 loop reads CAWSAGTQIRYEQYF. DNA for the CDR3: TGTGCCTGGAGTGCTGGGACACAAATCCGTTACGAGCAGTACTTC. The full variable domain, its missing parts supplied by reference TRBV30 and TRBJ2-7, is SQTIHQWPATLVQPVGSPLSLECTVEGTSNPNLYWYRQAAGRGLQLLFYSVGIGQISSEVPQNLSASRPQDRQFILSSKKLLLSDSGFYLCAWSAGTQIRYEQYFGPGTRLTVT.

The chain combines TRBV11-2 with TRBJ1-4; no clear D. CDR3 length: 16 amino acids. CDR1 and CDR2 (germline): SGHAT, FQNNGV. V lost 1 base and J lost 0, with 9 bases in between. In nucleotides, the CDR3 is TGTGCCAGCAGCTTAGGAGGGAGAACAACTAATGAAAAACTGTTTTTT. This codes for CASSLGGRTTNEKLFF.

The genes are TRBV6-1 and TRBJ1-5, with 8 nucleotides matching TRBD1. Germline-derived CDR1 and CDR2 are MNHNS and SASEGT. V was clipped by 8 bases and J by 3 bases; unmatched bases: 3. The CDR3 extends over 13 amino acids. CDR3 amino acids: CASWTGFNQPQHF. CDR3 in DNA: TGTGCCAGCTGGACAGGGTTCAATCAGCCCCAGCATTTT.

The gene calls are TRBV5-1 and TRBJ1-1; TRBD1 matches at 8 bases. Germline values: CDR1 SGHRS, CDR2 YFSETQ. The J segment lost 4 bases and the V segment lost 4 bases, leaving 12 bases of the junction unmatched. The CDR3 is 16 residues long. In DNA form, the CDR3 reads TGCGCCAGCAGCCCAGTCGTAAATACAGGGGGCACTGAAGCTTTCTTT. Its translation: CASSPVVNTGGTEAFF. The entire variable domain, with the rest obtained from reference TRBV5-1 and TRBJ1-1, is as follows: KAGVTQTPRYLIKTRGQQVTLSCSPISGHRSVSWYQQTPGQGLQFLFEYFSETQRNKGNFPGRFSGRQFSNSRSEMNVSTLELGDSALYLCASSPVVNTGGTEAFFGQGTRLTVV.

The gene calls are TRBV6-6 and TRBJ2-7; D ambiguous. Trimming cost V 5 bases and J 6 bases, with 8 bases left between them. CDR1 is MNHNY, CDR2 SVGAGI, per germline (reference sequence). This CDR3 is built from 11 residues. In DNA form, the CDR3 reads TGTGCCAGCAGTCCCAGACTCGAGCAGTACTTC. Its translation is CASSPRLEQYF.

The chain uses TRBV6-1 and TRBJ2-1; D gene unclear. CDR1 and CDR2 (germline): MNHNS, SASEGT. CDR3 length: 11 residues. Trimming took off 2 bases at V and 7 bases at J, with 3 bases between the two ends. The CDR3 DNA reads TGTGCCAGCAGTGAATTGAATGAGCAGTTCTTC. This gives the protein CASSELNEQFF.

The rearrangement links TRBV7-8 to TRBJ2-3; D gene uncertain. The V end was cut by 5 bases, the J end by 5 bases, with 11 bases between. CDR1 SGHVS and CDR2 FQNEAQ come from the germline V gene. The CDR3 contains 13 residues. In DNA form, the CDR3 reads TGTGCCAGCAGCATCAATCCCCGAGATACGCAGTATTTT. This gives the protein CASSINPRDTQYF.

This chain uses TRBV19 with TRBJ1-1; D might be TRBD1 (6 bases). CDR1 and CDR2 (germline): LNHDA, SQIVND (reference sequence). V lost 7 bases and J lost 1, with 16 bases in between. The CDR3 contains 15 residues. The CDR3 spells CASTNYRVRNTEAFF. The CDR3 DNA reads TGTGCCAGTACCAATTACAGGGTTCGGAACACTGAAGCTTTCTTT.

The chain combines TRBV9 with TRBJ1-2; the D gene is possibly TRBD1 (5 bases). The CDR3 spans 15 residues. Germline V CDR1 and CDR2: SGDLS, YYNGEE. V dropped 0 bases and J dropped 13 bases, with 22 bases sitting between them. In DNA, the CDR3 is TGTGCCAGCAGCGTAGAATTTGGAATGGAGGGGTACAGCACCTTC. This translates into CASSVEFGMEGYSTF. Complete variable domain (other parts from reference TRBV9 and TRBJ1-2): DSGVTQTPKHLITATGQRVTLRCSPRSGDLSVYWYQQSLDQGLQFLIQYYNGEERAKGNILERFSAQQFPDLHSELNLSSLELGDSALYFCASSVEFGMEGYSTFGSGTRLTVV.

The chain uses TRBV7-2 and TRBJ1-4, with a weak D call TRBD1 (5 bases). Trimming left V 6 bases short and J 7 bases short, with 9 bases between. This CDR3 comprises 12 residues. Germline CDR1 and CDR2: SGHTA and FQGNSA. The CDR3, as DNA: TGTGCCAGCAGGGGGGGGAGTGAAAAACTGTTTTTT. It specifies CASRGGSEKLFF.

The chain couples TRBV18 to TRBJ2-1; D is possibly TRBD2 (6 bases). Trimming pared 2 bases from V and 0 bases from J, leaving 8 bases between. Germline V CDR1 and CDR2: KGHSH, LQKENI. This CDR3 is 15 amino acids long. The DNA of the CDR3 is TGTGCCAGCTCACCATTCGGGGGCTCCTACAATGAGCAGTTCTTC. Translated, it gives CASSPFGGSYNEQFF.

The CDR3 sequence is CASSPGLAGGFSHSNEQFF. The CDR3 DNA is TGTGCCAGTAGTCCCGGACTAGCGGGGGGGTTCTCTCATTCCAATGAGCAGTTCTTC. The chain recombines TRBV19 with TRBJ2-1; 15 bases line up with TRBD2. The CDR3 has 19 residues. Germline V gene lookup returns CDR1 LNHDA and CDR2 SQIVND (reference sequence). V shed 5 bases, J shed 6 bases, and the junction held 14 bases outside the gene matches.

The CDR3 region is CASSSLGGLYEQYF. CDR3 DNA sequence: TGTGCCAGCAGTTCCCTGGGGGGTTTGTACGAGCAGTACTTC. The chain is built from TRBV6-5 and TRBJ2-7; maybe TRBD2 (6 bases). Germline V lookup: CDR1 MNHEY, CDR2 SVGAGI. This CDR3 is 14 amino acids long. The germline V and J ends were trimmed by 4 bases and 4 bases, with 14 bases remaining between them.

As to this clone: This CDR3 is also generated by other DNA sequences in the sample. The V gene is TRBV7-9, the J gene TRBJ2-7; D remains ambiguous. The CDR3 has 13 residues. V gave up 1 base and J gave up 1 base, with 5 bases separating them. Germline CDR1 SEHNR, CDR2 FQNEAQ (reference sequence). The CDR3 protein is CASSLGLSYEQYF. As DNA, the CDR3 is TGTGCCAGCAGCTTAGGCTTATCCTACGAGCAGTACTTC.

The rearrangement links TRBV4-3 to TRBJ1-2, with 7 positions matching TRBD1. Trimming took 1 base from V and 4 from J; bases not matched to a gene: 6. The CDR3 is 15 residues long. Germline V gene sequence: CDR1 LGHNA, CDR2 YSLEER. CDR3 sequence reads: CASSQAATGAYGYTF. Here the CDR3 DNA reads TGCGCCAGCAGCCAAGCAGCTACAGGGGCCTATGGCTACACCTTC.